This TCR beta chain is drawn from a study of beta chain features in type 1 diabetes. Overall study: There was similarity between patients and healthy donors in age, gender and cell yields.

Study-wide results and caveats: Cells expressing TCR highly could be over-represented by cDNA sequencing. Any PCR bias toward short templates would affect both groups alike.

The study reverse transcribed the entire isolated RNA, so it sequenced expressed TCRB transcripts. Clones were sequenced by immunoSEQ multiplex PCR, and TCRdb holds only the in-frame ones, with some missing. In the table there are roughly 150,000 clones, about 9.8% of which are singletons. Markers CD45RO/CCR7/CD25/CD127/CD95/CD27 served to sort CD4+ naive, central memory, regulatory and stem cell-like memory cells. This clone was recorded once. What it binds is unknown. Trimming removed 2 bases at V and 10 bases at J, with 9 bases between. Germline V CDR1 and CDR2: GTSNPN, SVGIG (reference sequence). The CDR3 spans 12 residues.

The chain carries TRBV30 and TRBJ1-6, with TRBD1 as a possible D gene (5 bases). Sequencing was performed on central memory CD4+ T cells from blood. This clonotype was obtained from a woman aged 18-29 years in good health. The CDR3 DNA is TGTGCCTGGAGTTCCCCAGGGTCACCCCTCCACTTT. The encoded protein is CAWSSPGSPLHF.